One sample yielded the 9 T cell receptor beta chains listed below, sequenced in a study of shared clonotypes between healthy human individuals. Assay: immunoSEQ multiplex PCR; the TCRdb copy retains only in-frame clones and omits some. The sample comprises about 2 million clones, roughly 94% of which are singletons, and 0.13% rests with the top ten. The sequenced sample consisted of naive CD4+ T cells sorted from blood. As for subset: CD45RA+ positively selected. The receptors derive from a man younger than 35 in good health.

This clone was counted a single time. This rearrangement joins TRBV5-1 to TRBJ1-2, with D hard to call. This CDR3 region has 12 residues. Germline CDR1 is SGHRS and CDR2 is YFSETQ. V gave up 6 bases and J gave up 8 bases, with 14 bases separating them. In nucleotides, the CDR3 is TGCGCCAGCAAGGAGGTTTCTGGGGGCTACACCTTC. It is translated as CASKEVSGGYTF.

This sequence joins TRBV27 and TRBJ1-6; D not resolved. V dropped 7 bases and J dropped 6 bases, with 16 bases sitting between them. Germline CDR1 and CDR2: MNHEY and SMNVEV (reference sequence). The CDR3 is made up of 15 amino acids. DNA of the CDR3: TGTGCCAGCATTCTAAGCAGTCGGGTTAATTCACCCCTCCACTTT. Its translation is CASILSSRVNSPLHF.

The chain links TRBV27 to TRBJ2-2; 9 positions match TRBD2. The germline V gene encodes CDR1 MNHEY and CDR2 SMNVEV (reference sequence). This CDR3 spans 16 amino acids. Trimming cost V 1 base and J 4 bases; bases outside gene matches: 4. CDR3 sequence (DNA): TGTGCCAGCAGTTTATTAGCGGGGGTGATCACCGGGGAGCTGTTTTTT. Translated: CASSLLAGVITGELFF.

For the CDR3, the DNA is TGTGCCAGCTCATCCCTTCGGGACACCATATATTTT. It specifies CASSSLRDTIYF. The chain recombines TRBV18 with TRBJ1-3; D unclear. The CDR3 sequence is 12 residues long. The V gene lost 5 bases and the J gene lost 8 bases, with 10 bases spanning the gap. Germline CDR1 KGHSH, CDR2 LQKENI.

This clone has a handful of counts. The chain employs TRBV5-1 and TRBJ1-5; TRBD1 might be the D (5 bases). The CDR3 sequence is 15 residues long. CDR1 SGHRS and CDR2 YFSETQ come from the germline V gene. V lost 1 base to trimming and J lost 5 bases, with 13 bases between them. CDR3 sequence reads: CASSLSSGSHQPQHF. The CDR3 region has the DNA TGCGCCAGCAGCTTGTCTTCAGGGTCCCATCAGCCCCAGCATTTT.

The chain combines TRBV19 with TRBJ2-4; D gene unclear. The CDR3 runs to 15 residues. Germline CDR1 reads LNHDA; CDR2 reads SQIVND (reference sequence). V was cut by 3 bases and J by 0 bases, with 9 bases left in between. This chain's CDR3 is CASSMFGGAKNIQYF. As DNA, the CDR3 is TGTGCCAGTAGTATGTTTGGCGGAGCCAAAAACATTCAGTACTTC.

This clone was seen only once. The sample carries other DNA sequences with the same CDR3. J is TRBJ2-2 and V is TRBV10-3, with D perhaps being TRBD1 or TRBD2 (6 bases each). V lost 0 bases, J lost 4 bases, and 12 bases lay in between. Looked up from germline, CDR1 is ENHRY and CDR2 is SYGVKD. CDR3 length: 16 residues. Here the CDR3 DNA reads TGTGCCATCAGTGAGTCGGGGGGCCTAAGCACCGGGGAGCTGTTTTTT. Its translation is CAISESGGLSTGELFF.

Worth noting for this clone: The sample contains more than one DNA sequence encoding this CDR3. The gene calls are TRBV6-5 and TRBJ1-3; a weak D match, TRBD1 (5 bases). Looked up from germline, CDR1 is MNHEY and CDR2 is SVGAGI. Trimming stripped 2 bases from V and 2 bases from J, with 7 bases between. The CDR3 extends over 14 amino acids. The CDR3 DNA is TGTGCCAGCAGTTACGGGGGAACTGGAAACACCATATATTTT. Translation: CASSYGGTGNTIYF.

The gene calls are TRBV5-1 and TRBJ1-1, with a possible D match to TRBD1 (6 bases). Germline-derived CDR1 and CDR2 are SGHRS and YFSETQ. Trimming stripped 1 base from V and 5 bases from J, with 12 bases between. The CDR3 contains 14 residues. The CDR3 DNA sequence: TGCGCCAGCAGCTTGCAGGGGTGGGATACTGAAGCTTTCTTT. It encodes CASSLQGWDTEAFF.